The 15 T cell receptor beta chains reported below all come from one sample, sequenced in a study of blood T cell repertoires in COVID-19. Method: immunoSEQ multiplex PCR; TCRdb's copy keeps in-frame clones and lacks some. The sample has about 220,000 clones, 80% to 85% seen once. The sequenced sample consisted of peripheral blood. These receptors were collected from a woman in her 70s with COVID-19, enrolled during active disease.

This clone has more than one count but fewer than ten. The rearrangement links TRBV6-5 to TRBJ1-1; D unresolved. V lost 2 bases to trimming and J lost 5 bases, with 12 bases between them. CDR3 size: 14 residues. Germline V gene lookup returns CDR1 MNHEY and CDR2 SVGAGI. The CDR3 region has the DNA TGTGCCAGCAGTTACGAGGGTAGGACGACTGAAGCTTTCTTT. Its protein product is CASSYEGRTTEAFF.

The rearrangement links TRBV6-2 or TRBV6-3 to TRBJ2-1; the match to TRBD2 covers 10 bases. V was clipped by 5 bases and J by 3 bases; unmatched bases: 4. The CDR3 is 15 residues long. Germline loops: CDR1 MNHEY, CDR2 SVGEGT. CDR3 in amino acids: CASSKWTSGYNEQFF. The CDR3 nucleotides read TGTGCCAGCAGTAAGTGGACTAGCGGCTACAATGAGCAGTTCTTC.

The chain uses TRBV7-2 and TRBJ1-1; D remains ambiguous. Trimming removed 4 bases at V and 1 base at J, with 7 bases between. Germline-derived CDR1 and CDR2 are SGHTA and FQGNSA. This CDR3 comprises 13 residues. The CDR3 here is CASSSQQNTEAFF. The CDR3 DNA is TGTGCCAGCAGCTCACAGCAGAACACTGAAGCTTTCTTT.

This clone appeared a few times. Here the CDR3 reads CASSMKGQLNQPQHF. The CDR3 nucleotides are TGTGCCAGTAGTATGAAGGGACAGCTCAATCAGCCCCAGCATTTT. The V call is TRBV19, the J call TRBJ1-5; 7 nucleotides match TRBD1. V shed 3 bases and J 3 bases; nucleotides not matched to a gene: 5. In germline, CDR1 is LNHDA, CDR2 SQIVND (reference sequence). This CDR3 contains 15 residues.

The genes are TRBV6-5 and TRBJ2-4; D gene uncertain. This CDR3 region has 13 residues. Germline assignment: CDR1 MNHEY and CDR2 SVGAGI. V shed 6 bases and J shed 0 bases, with 6 bases lying between them. Here the CDR3 reads CASRSIAKNIQYF. The CDR3 DNA follows: TGTGCCAGCAGGTCCATAGCCAAAAACATTCAGTACTTC.

The chain is built from TRBV6-5 and TRBJ1-4, with a tentative D call TRBD1 (6 bases). Germline CDR1 and CDR2: MNHEY and SVGAGI. The V end was cut by 2 bases, the J end by 8 bases, with 18 bases between. The CDR3 covers 16 residues. This CDR3 reads CASSYGAGGAREKLFF. In nucleotides, the CDR3 is TGTGCCAGCAGTTACGGCGCGGGGGGGGCAAGGGAAAAACTGTTTTTT.

The chain links TRBV7-3 to TRBJ2-3; D might be TRBD2 (5 bases). V lost 1 base to trimming and J lost 3 bases, with 8 bases between them. The CDR3 loop spans 14 amino acids. Germline loops: CDR1 SGHTA, CDR2 FQGTGA. The CDR3 loop reads CASSLSSGTDTQYF. CDR3 coding DNA: TGTGCCAGCAGCTTAAGCTCGGGGACAGATACGCAGTATTTT.

V usage is TRBV5-6 and J usage is TRBJ2-5; TRBD1 is a possible D gene (5 bases). Germline-derived CDR1 and CDR2 are SGHDT and YYEEEE. Trimming left V 0 bases short and J 4 bases short, with 19 bases between. There are 17 residues in the CDR3. CDR3 coding DNA: TGTGCCAGCAGCTTGGAAGGGGTGGGCCCAAGTGGAGAGACCCAGTACTTC. This codes for CASSLEGVGPSGETQYF.

The rearrangement joins TRBV5-8 to TRBJ1-3; D is unclear. Germline CDR1 SGHTS, CDR2 YDEGEE. The length of the CDR3 is 14 residues. Trimming left V 6 bases short and J 2 bases short, with 12 bases between. The chain's CDR3 is CASTLRQAGNTIYF. In nucleotides, the CDR3 is TGTGCCAGCACCCTTCGACAAGCTGGAAACACCATATATTTT.

V is TRBV5-3 and J is TRBJ1-2; tentatively, D is TRBD1 (5 bases). TRBV5-3 is flagged as an ORF with uncertain function. Trimming cost V 2 bases and J 4 bases, with 12 bases left between them. The length of the CDR3 is 14 residues. DNA of the CDR3: TGTGCCAGAAGCTTAAGGCAGGGTCCCTATGGCTACACCTTC. This codes for CARSLRQGPYGYTF.

This sequence joins TRBV4-1 and TRBJ2-1, with D hard to call. Germline CDR1 reads MGHRA; CDR2 reads YSYEKL. V lost 1 base and J 9 bases, leaving 19 bases between the germline ends. This CDR3 region has 16 residues. The CDR3 bases are TGCGCCAGCAGCCAAGTTGACATCTTGGTCTACGGTGAGCAGTTCTTC. Its protein product is CASSQVDILVYGEQFF.

The rearrangement links TRBV18 to TRBJ2-7; TRBD1 matches at 8 bases. The CDR3 is made up of 14 amino acids. The junction had 10 bases not matched to a gene; V was cut back by 6 bases and J by 6 bases. Germline lookup yields CDR1 KGHSH and CDR2 LQKENI. The CDR3 DNA reads TGTGCCAGCTCTCCCGGGACAGGTCGAATCGAGCAGTACTTC. Protein sequence: CASSPGTGRIEQYF.

This clone was recorded once. This chain uses TRBV6-6 with TRBJ1-4, with 8 bases matching TRBD1. The CDR3 is 16 residues long. Germline CDR1 is MNHNY and CDR2 is SVGAGI (reference sequence). J lost 15 bases, V lost 5 bases, and 20 bases had no gene match. As DNA, the CDR3 is TGTGCCAGCAGTCCCCCCCGGGACAGGATTACCCAAAGAATGTTTTTT. Its protein is CASSPPRDRITQRMFF.

The V and J genes are TRBV9 and TRBJ2-1, with D tentatively TRBD2 (6 bases). The CDR3 totals 15 residues. Germline V gene sequence: CDR1 SGDLS, CDR2 YYNGEE. Between the trimmed V and J ends, which lost 4 bases and 4 bases, there was a span of 15 bases. The CDR3 sequence: CASSRQASEYNEQFF. The CDR3 nucleotides read TGTGCCAGCAGCCGCCAGGCTAGCGAGTACAATGAGCAGTTCTTC.

The chain links TRBV30 to TRBJ1-5, with D hard to call. The CDR3 is 13 residues long. The germline CDR1 and CDR2 sequences are GTSNPN and SVGIG (reference sequence). With 0 bases removed from V and 0 bases from J, the gap between germline ends came to 3 bases. CDR3: CAWSVASNQPQHF. The CDR3 coding sequence is TGTGCCTGGAGTGTAGCTAGCAATCAGCCCCAGCATTTT.